A single T cell receptor beta chain is shown here with its context. Antigen unknown. These data are taken from a study of beta chain features in type 1 diabetes. Study observations and caveats: Among patients with Type 1 diabetes, TCRB CDR3s were moderately but significantly shorter in every one of the four CD4+ subsets.

Germline V CDR1 and CDR2: SGHKS, YYEKEE (reference sequence). Trimming pared 4 bases from V and 6 bases from J, leaving 12 bases between. CDR3 size: 13 residues. Since all of the isolated RNA was reverse transcribed, expressed TCRB transcripts were what got sequenced. The repertoire was sequenced with immunoSEQ multiplex PCR; TCRdb's copy has only in-frame clones and lacks some. The sample includes about 290,000 clones, under 8.5% of them seen just once. This receptor was taken from a woman between 18 and 29 years old in good health. The sample was central memory CD4+ T cells from blood. V is TRBV5-5 and J is TRBJ2-3; tentatively, D is TRBD1 or TRBD2 (5 bases each). The CDR3 sequence: CASSLGALDTQYF. In DNA form, the CDR3 reads TGTGCCAGCAGCCTCGGGGCTTTGGATACGCAGTATTTT.